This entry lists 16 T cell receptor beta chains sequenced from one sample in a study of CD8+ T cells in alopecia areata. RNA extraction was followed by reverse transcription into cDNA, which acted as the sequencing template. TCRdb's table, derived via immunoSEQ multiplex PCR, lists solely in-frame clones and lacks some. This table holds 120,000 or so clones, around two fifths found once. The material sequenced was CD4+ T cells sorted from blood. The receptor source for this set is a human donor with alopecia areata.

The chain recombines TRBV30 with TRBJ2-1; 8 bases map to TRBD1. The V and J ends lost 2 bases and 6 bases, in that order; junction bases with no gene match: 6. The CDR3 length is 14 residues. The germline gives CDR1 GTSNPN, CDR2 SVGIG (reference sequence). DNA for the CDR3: TGTGCCTGGAGTTTGGACAGGGTAATCAATGAGCAGTTCTTC. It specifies CAWSLDRVINEQFF.

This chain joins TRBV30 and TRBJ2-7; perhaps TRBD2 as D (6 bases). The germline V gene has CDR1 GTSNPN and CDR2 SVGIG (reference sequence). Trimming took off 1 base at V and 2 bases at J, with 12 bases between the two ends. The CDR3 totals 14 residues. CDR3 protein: CAWSGPGEPYEQYF. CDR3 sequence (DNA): TGTGCCTGGAGTGGTCCGGGAGAACCCTACGAGCAGTACTTC.

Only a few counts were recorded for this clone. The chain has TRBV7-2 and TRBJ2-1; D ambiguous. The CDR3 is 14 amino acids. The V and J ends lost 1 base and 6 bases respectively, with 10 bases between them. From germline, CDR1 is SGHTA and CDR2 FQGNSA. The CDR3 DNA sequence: TGTGCCAGCAGCTTAGGGGCTGGTCTCAATGAGCAGTTCTTC. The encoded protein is CASSLGAGLNEQFF.

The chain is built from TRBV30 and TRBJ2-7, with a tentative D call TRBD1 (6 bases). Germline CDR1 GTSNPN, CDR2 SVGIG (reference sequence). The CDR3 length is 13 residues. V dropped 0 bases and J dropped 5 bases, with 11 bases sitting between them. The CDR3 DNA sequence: TGTGCCTGGAGTGTACAACAGGGTAACGAGCAGTACTTC. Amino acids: CAWSVQQGNEQYF.

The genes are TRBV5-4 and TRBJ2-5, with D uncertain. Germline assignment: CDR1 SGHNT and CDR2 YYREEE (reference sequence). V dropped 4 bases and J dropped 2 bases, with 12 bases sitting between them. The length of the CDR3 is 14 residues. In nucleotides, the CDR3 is TGTGCCAGCAGCCCGGTGGGTGGACAAGAGACCCAGTACTTC. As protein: CASSPVGGQETQYF.

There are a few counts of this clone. CDR3 DNA sequence: TGCGCCAGCAGCGCCCCTGGGGATACGCAGTATTTT. This gives the protein CASSAPGDTQYF. The chain couples TRBV4-1 to TRBJ2-3; no clear D. Germline loops: CDR1 MGHRA, CDR2 YSYEKL. The CDR3 consists of 12 residues. V lost 5 bases and J lost 6, with 9 bases in between.

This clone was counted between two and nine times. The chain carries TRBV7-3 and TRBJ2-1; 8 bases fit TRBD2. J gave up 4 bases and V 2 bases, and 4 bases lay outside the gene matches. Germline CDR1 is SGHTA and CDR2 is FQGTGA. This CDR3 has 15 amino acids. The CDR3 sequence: CASSLSAGGYNEQFF. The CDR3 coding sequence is TGTGCCAGCAGCTTATCGGCGGGGGGATACAATGAGCAGTTCTTC.

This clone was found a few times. The CDR3 DNA reads TGTGCCAGCAGCTTAGCGACCGGGGCCTACGAGCAGTACTTC. Translating gives CASSLATGAYEQYF. The gene calls are TRBV7-9 and TRBJ2-7; TRBD2 might be the D (5 bases). The V end was cut by 0 bases, the J end by 2 bases, with 8 bases between. This CDR3 has 14 amino acids. CDR1 and CDR2 (germline): SEHNR, FQNEAQ (reference sequence).

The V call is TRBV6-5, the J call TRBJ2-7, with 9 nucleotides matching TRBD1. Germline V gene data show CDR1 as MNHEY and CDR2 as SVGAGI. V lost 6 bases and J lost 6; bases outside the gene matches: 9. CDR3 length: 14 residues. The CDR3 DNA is TGTGCCAGCAGGTACGGGACAGGGCTGAGCGAGCAGTACTTC. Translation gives CASRYGTGLSEQYF.

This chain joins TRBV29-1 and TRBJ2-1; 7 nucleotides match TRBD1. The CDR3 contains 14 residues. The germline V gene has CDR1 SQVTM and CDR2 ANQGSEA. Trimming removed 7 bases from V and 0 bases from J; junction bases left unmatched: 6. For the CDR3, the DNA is TGCAGCGCCCAGACAGGGAGCTCCTACAATGAGCAGTTCTTC. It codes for CSAQTGSSYNEQFF.

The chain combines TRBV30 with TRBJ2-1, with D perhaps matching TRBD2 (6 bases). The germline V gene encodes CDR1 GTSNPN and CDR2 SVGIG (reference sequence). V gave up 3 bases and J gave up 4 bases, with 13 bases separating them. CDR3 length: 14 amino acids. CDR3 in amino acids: CAWRGLAEYNEQFF. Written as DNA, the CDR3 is TGTGCCTGGAGAGGGTTAGCGGAATACAATGAGCAGTTCTTC.

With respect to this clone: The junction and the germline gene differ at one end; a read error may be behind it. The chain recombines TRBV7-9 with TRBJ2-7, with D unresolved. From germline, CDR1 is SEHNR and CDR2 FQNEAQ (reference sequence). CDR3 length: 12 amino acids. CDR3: CASSAQGYGQYF. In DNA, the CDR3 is TGTGCCAGCAGCGCACAAGGTTACGGGCAGTACTTC.

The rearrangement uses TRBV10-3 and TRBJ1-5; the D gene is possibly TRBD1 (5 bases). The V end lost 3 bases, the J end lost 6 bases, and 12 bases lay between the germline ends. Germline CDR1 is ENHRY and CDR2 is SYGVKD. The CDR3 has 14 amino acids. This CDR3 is CAISDRGAGQPQHF. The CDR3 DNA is TGTGCCATCAGTGATCGGGGCGCGGGTCAGCCCCAGCATTTT.

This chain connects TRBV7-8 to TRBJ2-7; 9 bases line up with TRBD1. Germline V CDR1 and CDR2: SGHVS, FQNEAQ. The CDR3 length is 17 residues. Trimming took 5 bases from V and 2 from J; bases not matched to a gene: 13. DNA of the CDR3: TGTGCCAGCAGCCTACATCCCCCTGGGACAGGGACCTACGAGCAGTACTTC. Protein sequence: CASSLHPPGTGTYEQYF.

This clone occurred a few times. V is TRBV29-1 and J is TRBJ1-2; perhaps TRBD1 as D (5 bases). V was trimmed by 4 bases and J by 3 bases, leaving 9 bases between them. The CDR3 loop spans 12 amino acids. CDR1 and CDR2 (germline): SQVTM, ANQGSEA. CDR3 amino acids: CSVGTPYYGYTF. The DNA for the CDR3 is TGCAGCGTTGGGACACCCTACTATGGCTACACCTTC.

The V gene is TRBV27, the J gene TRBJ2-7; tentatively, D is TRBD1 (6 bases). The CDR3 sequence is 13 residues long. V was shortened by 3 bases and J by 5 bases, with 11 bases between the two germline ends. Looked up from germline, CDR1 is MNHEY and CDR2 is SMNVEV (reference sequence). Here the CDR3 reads CASSFTGFHEQYF. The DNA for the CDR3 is TGTGCCAGCAGTTTTACAGGGTTCCACGAGCAGTACTTC.